The 15 T cell receptor beta chains below come from one sample, sequenced in a study of technical replicates of blood from four donors. The assay was immunoSEQ multiplex PCR, and TCRdb's table has in-frame clones only and misses some. This table has tens of thousands of clones, just over 90% appearing once. The sample taken for sequencing was T cells isolated from PBMCs. These receptors came from a human donor in good health.

This rearrangement joins TRBV28 to TRBJ2-2; possibly TRBD2 for D (6 bases). V dropped 7 bases and J dropped 7 bases, with 19 bases sitting between them. Germline assignment: CDR1 MDHEN and CDR2 SYDVKM. The CDR3 is 15 residues long. CDR3 protein: CASNHGWGTGGELFF. In nucleotides, the CDR3 is TGTGCCAGCAACCATGGTTGGGGGACTGGCGGGGAGCTGTTTTTT.

V and J are TRBV27 and TRBJ2-3; no firm D call. The CDR3 sequence is 12 residues long. Per germline, CDR1 MNHEY and CDR2 SMNVEV (reference sequence). V was clipped by 4 bases and J by 6 bases, with 8 bases between them. CDR3 loop: CASSSLEDTQYF. CDR3 nucleotides: TGTGCCAGCAGTTCCCTTGAGGATACGCAGTATTTT.

The rearrangement joins TRBV7-6 to TRBJ2-7; possibly TRBD2 for D (7 bases). Looked up from germline, CDR1 is SGHVS and CDR2 is FNYEAQ. V lost 4 bases and J lost 6, with 13 bases in between. This CDR3 has 13 residues. This CDR3 is CASSSQGRGEQYF. In DNA form, the CDR3 reads TGTGCCAGCAGCTCCCAGGGGAGGGGCGAGCAGTACTTC.

The rearrangement uses TRBV27 and TRBJ2-1; 8 bases are shared with TRBD1. CDR1 is MNHEY and CDR2 is SMNVEV in the germline V gene (reference sequence). CDR3 size: 15 residues. Trimming at V came to 2 bases and at J to 8 bases, leaving 8 bases not matched to a gene. The CDR3 DNA reads as TGTGCCAGCAGTTTAGCGACCAGGGGGCGTTATGAGCAGTTCTTC. Protein sequence: CASSLATRGRYEQFF.

The count of this clone is one. This chain uses TRBV28 with TRBJ1-2, with no clear D. V was cut by 5 bases and J by 0 bases, with 13 bases left in between. Germline loops: CDR1 MDHEN, CDR2 SYDVKM. The CDR3 spans 15 residues. The CDR3 bases are TGTGCCAGCAGTCCAGTGGAGCTAGCTAACTATGGCTACACCTTC. Its translation is CASSPVELANYGYTF.

V and J are TRBV15 and TRBJ2-5; 8 positions agree with TRBD1. The germline V gene encodes CDR1 LNHNV and CDR2 YYDKDF (reference sequence). CDR3 length equals 14 residues. V lost 3 bases and J lost 5; bases outside the gene matches: 5. In DNA form, the CDR3 reads TGTGCCACCAGCAGGACAGGGGCTTTGGAGACCCAGTACTTC. This sequence encodes CATSRTGALETQYF.

The genes are TRBV11-1 and TRBJ2-5; 11 positions match TRBD2. V gave up 5 bases and J gave up 3 bases; unmatched junction bases: 5. Germline V lookup: CDR1 SGHAT, CDR2 FQDESV (reference sequence). The CDR3 loop spans 15 amino acids. CDR3 amino acids: CASSVLAGAEETQYF. The CDR3, as DNA: TGTGCCAGCAGCGTACTAGCGGGGGCCGAAGAGACCCAGTACTTC.

The chain joins TRBV7-6 to TRBJ1-2; D is undetermined. This CDR3 contains 15 residues. Germline CDR1 reads SGHVS; CDR2 reads FNYEAQ. V was trimmed by 1 base and J by 4 bases, leaving 13 bases between them. CDR3 sequence reads: CASSLDRGFGYGYTF. The CDR3 region has the DNA TGTGCCAGCAGCTTAGATAGAGGGTTCGGCTATGGCTACACCTTC.

This clone appeared a single time. This chain connects TRBV25-1 to TRBJ2-5; 11 positions agree with TRBD1. The trim removed 5 bases at V and 5 bases at J, leaving 7 bases unmatched. This CDR3 is 15 amino acids long. Germline V gives CDR1 MGHDK, CDR2 SYGVNS. CDR3 coding DNA: TGTGCCAGCAGTTTTCGGACAGGGGGCATGGAGACCCAGTACTTC. Protein product: CASSFRTGGMETQYF.

V usage is TRBV19 and J usage is TRBJ2-7; perhaps TRBD1 as D (6 bases). Germline V gene lookup returns CDR1 LNHDA and CDR2 SQIVND (reference sequence). The CDR3 covers 15 residues. Trimming removed 5 bases at V and 3 bases at J, with 17 bases between. DNA of the CDR3: TGTGCCAGTAGTGCCGTAGGGACAACTAACTACGAGCAGTACTTC. Translating gives CASSAVGTTNYEQYF.

This clone was seen just once. This chain connects TRBV18 to TRBJ1-1, with D possibly being TRBD1 (6 bases). This CDR3 is 15 amino acids long. Looked up from germline, CDR1 is KGHSH and CDR2 is LQKENI. The V end lost 3 bases, the J end lost 1 base, and 12 bases lay between the germline ends. The CDR3 region is CASSPPGQTNTEAFF. In DNA, the CDR3 is TGTGCCAGCTCACCCCCGGGACAAACGAACACTGAAGCTTTCTTT.

A single count supports this clone. The genes are TRBV9 and TRBJ1-3, with TRBD1 identical over 7 bases. V gave up 1 base and J gave up 4 bases; unmatched junction bases: 5. Germline CDR1 is SGDLS and CDR2 is YYNGEE. The CDR3 length is 15 residues. CDR3 protein: CASSVTGVWGNTIYF. The CDR3 nucleotides are TGTGCCAGCAGCGTAACAGGGGTTTGGGGAAACACCATATATTTT.

This chain uses TRBV6-1 with TRBJ2-1; D might be TRBD1 (6 bases). Deletions cut 4 bases from V and 0 bases from J, with 13 bases between. The CDR3 has 16 amino acids. CDR1 and CDR2 from the germline V gene are MNHNS and SASEGT. The CDR3 reads CASSATGSSSYNEQFF. As DNA, the CDR3 is TGTGCCAGCAGTGCGACAGGTTCCAGCTCCTACAATGAGCAGTTCTTC.

The gene calls are TRBV28 and TRBJ1-5; D is unclear. The V end lost 5 bases, the J end lost 4 bases, and 15 bases lay between the germline ends. Germline-derived CDR1 and CDR2 are MDHEN and SYDVKM. There are 15 residues in the CDR3. This CDR3 reads CASSQPAKPNQPQHF. The CDR3 region has the DNA TGTGCCAGCAGTCAACCCGCCAAGCCTAATCAGCCCCAGCATTTT.

This chain connects TRBV7-9 to TRBJ1-2; D is ambiguous. This CDR3 is built from 13 residues. With 4 bases removed from V and 8 bases from J, the gap between germline ends came to 14 bases. From germline, CDR1 is SEHNR and CDR2 FQNEAQ (reference sequence). The CDR3 DNA reads TGTGCCAGCAGCTCGGGATGGTCCTTCGGCTACACCTTC. Amino acids: CASSSGWSFGYTF.